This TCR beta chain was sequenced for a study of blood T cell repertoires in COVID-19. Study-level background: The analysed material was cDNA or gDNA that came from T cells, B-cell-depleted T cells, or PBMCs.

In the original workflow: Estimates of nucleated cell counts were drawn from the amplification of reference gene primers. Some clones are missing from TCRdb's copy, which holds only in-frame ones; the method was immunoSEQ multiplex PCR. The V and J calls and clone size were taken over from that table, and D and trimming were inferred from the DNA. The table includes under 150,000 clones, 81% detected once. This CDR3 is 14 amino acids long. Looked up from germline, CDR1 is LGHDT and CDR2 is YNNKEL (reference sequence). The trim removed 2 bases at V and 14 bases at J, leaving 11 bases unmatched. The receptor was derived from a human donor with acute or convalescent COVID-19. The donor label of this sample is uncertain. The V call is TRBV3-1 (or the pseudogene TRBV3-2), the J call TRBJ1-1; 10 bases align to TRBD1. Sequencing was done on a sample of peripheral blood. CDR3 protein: CASSQRWGGQGRFF. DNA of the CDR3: TGTGCCAGCAGCCAACGTTGGGGGGGACAGGGGAGGTTCTTT.